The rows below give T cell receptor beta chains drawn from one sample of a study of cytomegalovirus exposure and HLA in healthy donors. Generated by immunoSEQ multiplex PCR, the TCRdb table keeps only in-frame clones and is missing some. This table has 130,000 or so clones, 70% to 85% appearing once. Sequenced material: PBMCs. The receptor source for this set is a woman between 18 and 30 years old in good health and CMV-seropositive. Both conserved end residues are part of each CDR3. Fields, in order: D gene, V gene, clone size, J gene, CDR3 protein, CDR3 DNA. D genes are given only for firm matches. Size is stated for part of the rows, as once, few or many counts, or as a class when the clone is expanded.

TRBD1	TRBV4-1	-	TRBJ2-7	CASSPGQVSYEQYF	TGCGCCAGCAGCCCGGGACAGGTCTCCTACGAGCAGTACTTC
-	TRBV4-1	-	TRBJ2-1	CASSSPGGHYNEQFF	TGCGCCAGCAGCAGCCCGGGGGGCCACTACAATGAGCAGTTCTTC
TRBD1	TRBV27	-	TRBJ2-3	CASSLSQGADTQYF	TGTGCCAGCAGTTTAAGTCAGGGGGCAGATACGCAGTATTTT
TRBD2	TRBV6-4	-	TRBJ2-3	CASSEGSGGAADTQYF	TGTGCCAGCAGTGAGGGGAGCGGGGGGGCAGCAGATACGCAGTATTTT
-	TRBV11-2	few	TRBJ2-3	CASSLALVSDTQYF	TGTGCCAGCAGCTTAGCCCTAGTATCAGATACGCAGTATTTT
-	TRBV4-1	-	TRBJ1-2	CASSRGHDYGYTF	TGCGCCAGCAGCCGAGGACACGACTATGGCTACACCTTC
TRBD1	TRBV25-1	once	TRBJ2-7	CASGARDSETYEQYF	TGTGCCAGCGGAGCCCGGGACAGTGAGACCTACGAGCAGTACTTC
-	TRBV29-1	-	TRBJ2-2	CSVVVDREFPGELFF	TGCAGCGTTGTGGTGGACAGAGAATTCCCCGGGGAGCTGTTTTTT
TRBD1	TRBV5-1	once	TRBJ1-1	CASGQGAGTEAFF	TGCGCCAGCGGGCAGGGGGCTGGTACTGAAGCTTTCTTT
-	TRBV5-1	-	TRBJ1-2	CASSLGQISPGGNYGYTF	TGCGCCAGCAGCTTGGGCCAAATTTCCCCCGGGGGAAACTATGGCTACACCTTC
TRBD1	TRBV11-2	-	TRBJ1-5	CASSPGTVSNQPQHF	TGTGCCAGCAGCCCCGGGACAGTTAGCAATCAGCCCCAGCATTTT
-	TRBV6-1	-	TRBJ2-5	CASSVTGSGGETQYF	TGTGCCAGCAGTGTAACGGGGAGTGGGGGGGAGACCCAGTACTTC
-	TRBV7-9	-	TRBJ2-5	CASSPGTGDAGEQYF	TGTGCCAGCAGCCCGGGGACAGGTGACGCGGGGGAGCAGTACTTC
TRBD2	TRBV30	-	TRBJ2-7	CAWRGGDGSTYEQYF	TGTGCCTGGAGGGGGGGGGACGGTAGCACCTACGAGCAGTACTTC
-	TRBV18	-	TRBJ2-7	CASSPSSRGLVYEQYF	TGTGCCAGCTCACCAAGCTCGCGGGGGCTCGTCTACGAGCAGTACTTC
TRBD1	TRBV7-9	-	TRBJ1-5	CASSWGQGGDQPQHF	TGTGCCAGCAGCTGGGGACAGGGGGGCGATCAGCCCCAGCATTTT
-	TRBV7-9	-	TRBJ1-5	CSSSHEGENQPQHF	TGTTCCAGCAGCCACGAGGGGGAAAATCAGCCCCAGCATTTT
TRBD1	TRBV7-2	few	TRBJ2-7	CASSSLPGTVYEQYF	TGTGCCAGCAGCTCGCTCCCGGGGACAGTGTACGAGCAGTACTTC
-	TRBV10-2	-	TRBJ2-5	CASSESLGATQYF	TGCGCCAGCAGTGAGTCCCTGGGGGCGACCCAGTACTTC
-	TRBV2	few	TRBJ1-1	CASYGGTEAFF	TGTGCCAGCTACGGGGGGACTGAAGCTTTCTTT
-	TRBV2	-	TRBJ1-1	CASSEALGGGLKAFF	TGTGCCAGCAGTGAAGCGCTTGGGGGGGGGTTAAAAGCTTTCTTT
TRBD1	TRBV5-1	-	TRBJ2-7	CASSWGQSTYEQYF	TGCGCCAGCAGCTGGGGACAGTCGACCTACGAGCAGTACTTC
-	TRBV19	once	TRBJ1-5	CASRIGTLGGNQPQHF	TGTGCCAGTAGGATTGGGACACTTGGCGGCAATCAGCCCCAGCATTTT
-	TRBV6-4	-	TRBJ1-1	CASSFGKNTEAFF	TGTGCCAGCAGTTTCGGGAAGAACACTGAAGCTTTCTTT
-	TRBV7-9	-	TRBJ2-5	CASSLLAGVETQYF	TGTGCCAGCAGCCTTCTAGCCGGGGTAGAGACCCAGTACTTC
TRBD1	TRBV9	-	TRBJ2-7	CASSERDRFYEQYF	TGTGCCAGCAGCGAACGGGACAGATTCTACGAGCAGTACTTC
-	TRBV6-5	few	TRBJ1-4	CASSYSRLPTQEKLFF	TGTGCCAGCAGTTACTCGAGATTACCGACTCAGGAAAAACTGTTTTTT
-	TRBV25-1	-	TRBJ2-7	CASSESYGGSYEQYF	TGTGCCAGCAGTGAATCCTACGGTGGCTCCTACGAGCAGTACTTC
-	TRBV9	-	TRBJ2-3	CASSVLDTLDTQYF	TGTGCCAGCAGCGTATTGGACACCCTAGATACGCAGTATTTT
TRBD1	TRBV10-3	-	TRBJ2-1	CAISGQGAGEQFF	TGTGCCATCAGTGGACAGGGGGCTGGTGAGCAGTTCTTC
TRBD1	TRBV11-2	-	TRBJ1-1	CASSLGGQGTGTEAFF	TGTGCCAGCAGCTTAGGGGGACAGGGGACTGGCACTGAAGCTTTCTTT
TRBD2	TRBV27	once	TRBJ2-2	CASKRGGVTGELFF	TGTGCCAGCAAGCGGGGGGGCGTCACCGGGGAGCTGTTTTTT
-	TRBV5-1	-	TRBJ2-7	CASSLVSSRGEQYF	TGCGCCAGCAGCTTGGTTAGCAGCCGTGGGGAGCAGTACTTC
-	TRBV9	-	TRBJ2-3	CASSAPLRTDTQYF	TGTGCCAGCAGCGCACCCCTACGCACAGATACGCAGTATTTT
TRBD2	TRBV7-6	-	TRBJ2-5	CASSLPASGDMETQYF	TGTGCCAGCAGCCTCCCGGCTAGCGGGGATATGGAGACCCAGTACTTC
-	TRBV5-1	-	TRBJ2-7	CASSWGYDEQYF	TGCGCCAGCAGCTGGGGCTATGACGAGCAGTACTTC
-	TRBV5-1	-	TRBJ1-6	CASSLGRGSPLHF	TGCGCCAGCAGCTTGGGAAGGGGTTCACCCCTCCACTTT
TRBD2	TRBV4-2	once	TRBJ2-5	CASSQEGTTRETQYF	TGTGCCAGCAGCCAAGAGGGGACTACGCGAGAGACCCAGTACTTC
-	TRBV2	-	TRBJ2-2	CASSFRDTGELFF	TGTGCCAGCAGTTTCAGGGACACCGGGGAGCTGTTTTTT
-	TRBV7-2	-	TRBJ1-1	CASSFPVSEAFF	TGTGCCAGCAGCTTTCCCGTTTCGGAAGCTTTCTTT
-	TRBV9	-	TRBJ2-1	CASSVNLGGGEQFF	TGTGCCAGCAGCGTCAACCTTGGGGGAGGTGAGCAGTTCTTC
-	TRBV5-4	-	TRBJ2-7	CASSPHGQTYEQYF	TGTGCCAGCAGCCCTCACGGACAGACCTACGAGCAGTACTTC
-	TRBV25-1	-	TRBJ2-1	CASSEDAGQFYNEQFF	TGTGCCAGCAGTGAGGACGCGGGACAGTTCTACAATGAGCAGTTCTTC
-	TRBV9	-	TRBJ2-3	CASSQGGVDTQYF	TGTGCCAGCAGCCAAGGGGGGGTAGATACGCAGTATTTT
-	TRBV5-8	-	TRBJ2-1	CASSPVVGKGTYNEQFF	TGTGCCAGCAGCCCTGTCGTAGGAAAGGGGACCTACAATGAGCAGTTCTTC
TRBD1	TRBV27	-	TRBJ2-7	CASRLTGAGEQYF	TGTGCCAGCAGATTGACAGGGGCCGGAGAGCAGTACTTC
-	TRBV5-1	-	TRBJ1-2	CASSSLGGDVNYGYTF	TGCGCCAGCAGCTCCCTCGGAGGGGACGTAAACTATGGCTACACCTTC
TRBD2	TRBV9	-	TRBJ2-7	CASSPPIGEGRDEQYF	TGTGCCAGCAGCCCCCCTATTGGGGAGGGGAGGGACGAGCAGTACTTC
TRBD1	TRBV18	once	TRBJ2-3	CASHRDRSTDTQYF	TGTGCCAGCCACCGGGACAGGAGCACAGATACGCAGTATTTT
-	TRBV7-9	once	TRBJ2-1	CASSTRTYNLKPYNEQFF	TGTGCCAGCAGCACCCGGACTTACAACCTTAAACCTTACAATGAGCAGTTCTTC
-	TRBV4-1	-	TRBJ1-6	CASSRATGDNSPLHF	TGCGCCAGCAGCCGAGCTACAGGAGATAATTCACCCCTCCACTTT
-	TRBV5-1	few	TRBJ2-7	CASSLAEPLSEQYF	TGCGCCAGCAGCTTGGCCGAGCCACTTTCCGAGCAGTACTTC
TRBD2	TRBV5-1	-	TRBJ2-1	CASSLTGTSENNEQFF	TGCGCCAGCAGCTTGACAGGGACTAGCGAAAACAATGAGCAGTTCTTC